This entry concerns a single T cell receptor (beta chain). This clonotype has a count of ten or more. What antigen it recognizes has not been identified. The record has no base qualities; no much larger clone is one base away. From V the trimming removes 2 bases and from J it removes 3 bases, while the gene matches leave 7 bases of the junction unaccounted for. The CDR3 holds 16 amino acids from the cysteine to the phenylalanine. This entry keeps only the CDR3 DNA: 48 bases, framed from base 1. CDR1 and CDR2 are drawn from the germline V gene: SGHAT, FQNNGV. Stable Graves' hyperthyroidism was defined as no progression to ophthalmopathy during 18 months of follow-up. Hyperthyroidism patients were newly diagnosed, had a disease duration of under 2 months, and were aged 18 to 65 years. Patients with uncontrolled infections, other autoimmune diseases, pregnancy or lactation were excluded. Diagnoses were established on the basis of clinical symptoms, serum thyroxine and TRAb, thyroid ultrasound, and orbital computed tomography. Ficoll-Paque density gradient centrifugation was used to isolate PBMCs from approximately 10 ml of fresh peripheral blood. Total RNA was extracted with Trizol reagent, and quality was checked on an Agilent 2100 Bioanalyzer.

The sample is drawn from a study of T cells in Graves' hyperthyroidism and ophthalmopathy (dated by TCRdb to about 2019). A note on the overall study: Peripheral blood samples were taken at initial diagnosis, before any treatment was given. TCR V-J signatures able to tell the groups apart were searched for in a discovery cohort of 90 to 100 patients, of whom more than 40 had Graves' ophthalmopathy and some 60 had stable Graves' hyperthyroidism. Whether ophthalmopathy could be predicted prospectively was tested in an independent validation cohort made up of under 20 hyperthyroidism patients plus 17 patients who later progressed to ophthalmopathy. For training and testing, the 80 to 100 patients in the discovery cohort were randomly divided in a 7:3 ratio. Thyroid tissue and blood T-cell repertoires from more than 5 Graves' hyperthyroidism patients were also compared in the study. Once sampling was done, hyperthyroidism patients were given methimazole at a starting dose of 30 mg daily, whereas ophthalmopathy patients were given high-dose intravenous methylprednisolone. The paper reports TCR Vbeta CDR3 sequencing of roughly 140 peripheral blood samples: approximately 41 ophthalmopathy, 75 to 80 hyperthyroidism and 17 progressor patients. Results and caveats for the whole study, not just this receptor: A model built on a 13 V-J signature distinguished ophthalmopathy from stable hyperthyroidism, reaching over 85% sensitivity and 81.08% specificity in cross-validation and 80%/75% in testing. During validation, the model predicted progression to ophthalmopathy a median of about 5.9 months ahead of onset, with just under 71% sensitivity and almost 75% specificity. Sample size was not statistically predetermined, and investigators were not blinded to group allocation. Blood samples also contained most of the expanded thyroid clonotypes (frequency above 0.001), which suggests that blood repertoires may reflect thyroid immune responses.

Amplification of TCR beta CDR3 regions was carried out from RNA transcripts. For the first round of RT-PCR on the TCR CDR3, the HTBI primer set was used together with the Qiagen OneStep RT-PCR kit. Libraries were constructed in a second round of multiplex PCR, after which size selection and purification were carried out. Sequencing of the libraries was done on an Illumina HiSeq2000 using paired-end 100 bp reads. Under the source paper's analysis protocol: SOAPnuke was used to process the raw data, removing reads that contained adapters or uncalled bases, had a mean Phred below 15, or lacked an exact match to the constant primer or identifier. High-quality paired reads were merged using COPE v1.2.5, and each unique nucleotide sequence was defined as a clonotype. MiTCR v1.1 was used to align the clonotypes against IMGT TRBV, TRBD and TRBJ reference segments. Analysis was restricted to V-J combinations with a frequency above 0.0001, which covered about 99% of repertoires. The TCS score was defined as the ratio of F50 (clonal expansion) to E x V (chaos), calculated using BLOSUM62-based TCRdist between CDR3 peptides within each V-J. Welch's t-statistics and random forest reduced around 510 V-J features to roughly 13, which were used in a naive Bayes classifier (R e1071). TCRdb reworked the public reads: Q25 trimming with fastp, MiXCR clone assembly, productive beta chains retained. Identical CDR3 proteins give one entry, which carries the most common genes and DNA. None of the V and J calls come from the authors' own analysis; TCRdb made them. Within this sample are roughly 700,000 distinct CDR3 sequences, with 12% to 15% of them counted one time only. Of the sample, approximately 10% is held by the ten largest clones.

Sequenced input: blood. Rearrangement joined TRBV11-2 to TRBJ2-5; 9 of the junction bases match TRBD1. The sequence derives from a woman between 18 and 30 years old with Graves' hyperthyroidism. CDR3 protein: CASSLSATGGKETQYF. The DNA reads TGTGCCAGCAGCTTATCAGCGACAGGGGGAAAAGAGACCCAGTACTTC.